The 31 T cell receptor beta chains presented below share a single source sample, sequenced in a study of blood T cells in healthy people across ages. It was with a sample-barcoded 5' primer and a J-beta primer mix that a second PCR of about 7 to 12 cycles was run. TCRdb re-analysed the 5' RACE reads in MiXCR, keeping a single row per CDR3 protein. Of about 2 million distinct CDR3 sequences in the sample, approximately 50% were seen once. Sequenced: blood. These receptors were obtained from a woman aged 40 to 50 in good health.

This clonotype was recorded a few times. The chain recombines TRBV29-1 with TRBJ2-7, with D uncertain. CDR1 is SQVTM, CDR2 ANQGSEA, per germline. The CDR3 is 14 amino acids. Trimming cost V 1 base and J 0 bases, with 10 bases left between them. CDR3 sequence reads: CSVEVFGSSYEQYF. The CDR3 DNA reads as TGCAGCGTTGAAGTCTTCGGTAGCTCCTACGAGCAGTACTTC.

This clonotype was observed a few times. V usage is TRBV5-1 and J usage is TRBJ2-1; TRBD2 might be the D (6 bases). The CDR3 is 11 amino acids. In germline, CDR1 is SGHRS, CDR2 YFSETQ. V was pared by 6 bases and J by 10 bases, with 11 bases between. The CDR3 loop is CASTRGQEQFF. DNA of the CDR3: TGCGCCAGCACGCGGGGCCAGGAGCAGTTCTTC.

This clonotype was observed a handful of times. The chain employs TRBV9 and TRBJ2-1; 7 bases fit TRBD2. Trimming cost V 0 bases and J 10 bases; bases outside gene matches: 10. The CDR3 totals 15 residues. Germline V gives CDR1 SGDLS, CDR2 YYNGEE. CDR3 DNA sequence: TGTGCCAGCAGCGTAGTGAGCGGGGAGGCCAGGGAGCAGTTCTTC. As protein: CASSVVSGEAREQFF.

In its sample, this clonotype was seen a few times. This chain uses TRBV7-8 with TRBJ2-1; D may match TRBD1 or TRBD2 (5 bases each). The V gene lost 5 bases and the J gene lost 1 base, with 15 bases spanning the gap. CDR3 length equals 16 residues. Germline V CDR1 and CDR2: SGHVS, FQNEAQ. The DNA for the CDR3 is TGTGCCAGCAGCACCGAGGGGCGGGTATCCTACAATGAGCAGTTCTTC. Translating it yields CASSTEGRVSYNEQFF.

The rearrangement uses TRBV20-1 and TRBJ2-6; D is undetermined. CDR1 is DFQATT, CDR2 SNEGSKA, per germline (reference sequence). The CDR3 extends over 15 amino acids. The ends were cut back, 6 bases at V and 0 bases at J, with 12 bases in the middle. CDR3 DNA: TGCAGTGCCCCGCGGCACTTCTCTGGGGCCAACGTCCTGACTTTC. Its translation is CSAPRHFSGANVLTF.

Only one count was recorded for this clonotype. This sequence joins TRBV7-9 and TRBJ1-2; D is perhaps TRBD1 (5 bases). V was trimmed by 2 bases and J by 2 bases, leaving 12 bases between them. Germline-derived CDR1 and CDR2 are SEHNR and FQNEAQ (reference sequence). CDR3 length: 15 amino acids. CDR3 sequence: CASSLTGFDNYGYTF. CDR3 in DNA: TGTGCCAGCAGCTTAACAGGATTTGACAACTATGGCTACACCTTC.

This clonotype was seen only a few times. For the CDR3, the DNA is TGTGCCAGCACCATATGGAATGAAAAACTGTTTTTT. Its protein product is CASTIWNEKLFF. V usage is TRBV12-3 or TRBV12-4 and J usage is TRBJ1-4; D is undetermined. Trimming removed 7 bases at V and 5 bases at J, with 8 bases between. The CDR3 runs to 12 residues.

The chain couples TRBV28 to TRBJ2-1, with D possibly being TRBD1 or TRBD2 (5 bases each). V lost 10 bases and J 5 bases, leaving 18 bases between the germline ends. The CDR3 extends over 14 amino acids. Per germline, CDR1 MDHEN and CDR2 SYDVKM. The CDR3 loop reads CAILPSGRNNEQFF. In DNA, the CDR3 is TGTGCCATACTCCCATCGGGGCGAAACAATGAGCAGTTCTTC.

The sample holds many counts of this clonotype. At one boundary the junction diverges from the germline segment, which might be a read error. The chain is built from TRBV5-1 and TRBJ2-5; 7 bases are a match to TRBD1. The CDR3 loop spans 14 amino acids. CDR1 and CDR2 from the germline V gene are SGHRS and YFSETQ. The CDR3: CASSLDRAGETQYF. The CDR3 DNA reads as TGTGCCAGCAGTTTAGACAGGGCCGGGGAGACCCAGTACTTC.

This chain joins TRBV12-3 or TRBV12-4 and TRBJ2-5; the match to TRBD1 covers 9 bases. This CDR3 spans 15 amino acids. V was pared by 5 bases and J by 4 bases, with 8 bases of the junction left unmatched. The CDR3 spells CASSRGQGGRETQYF. The CDR3 region has the DNA TGTGCCAGCAGTCGGGGACAGGGTGGGCGAGAGACCCAGTACTTC.

This clonotype was recorded only once. This rearrangement joins TRBV28 to TRBJ1-4; 7 bases are a match to TRBD1. The germline V gene encodes CDR1 MDHEN and CDR2 SYDVKM. The CDR3 has 14 residues. The junction had 10 bases not matched to a gene; V was cut back by 10 bases and J by 5 bases. As DNA, the CDR3 is TGTGCCACCGAACAGGGGAGCTCGAATGAAAAACTGTTTTTT. Amino acid sequence: CATEQGSSNEKLFF. Complete variable domain (other parts from reference TRBV28 and TRBJ1-4): DVKVTQSSRYLVKRTGEKVFLECVQDMDHENMFWYRQDPGLGLRLIYFSYDVKMKEKGDIPEGYSVSREKKERFSLILESASTNQTSMYLCATEQGSSNEKLFFGSGTQLSVL.

This clonotype was detected ten times or more. A read error may produce the germline difference seen at one junction end. This rearrangement joins TRBV5-1 to TRBJ1-2; possible D gene TRBD1, 6 bases. The germline CDR1 and CDR2 sequences are SGHRS and YFSETQ. CDR3 size: 14 residues. This chain's CDR3 is CASSPDRTNYGYTF. Here the CDR3 DNA reads TGTGCCAGCAGCCCCGACAGGACTAACTATGGCTACACCTTC. The whole variable domain, remainder taken from reference TRBV5-1 and TRBJ1-2, is KAGVTQTPRYLIKTRGQQVTLSCSPISGHRSVSWYQQTPGQGLQFLFEYFSETQRNKGNFPGRFSGRQFSNSRSEMNVSTLELGDSALYLCASSPDRTNYGYTFGSGTRLTVV.

The CDR3 protein is CASSSQDNLKLYGYTF. The CDR3 DNA reads as TGTGCCAGCTCATCTCAGGATAATCTAAAGCTCTATGGCTACACCTTC. The chain has TRBV18 and TRBJ1-2; D unresolved. CDR1 and CDR2 from the germline V gene are KGHSH and LQKENI. CDR3 length: 16 amino acids. With 5 bases removed from V and 4 bases from J, the gap between germline ends came to 20 bases.

V gene TRBV28 combines with J gene TRBJ2-7; D possibly matches TRBD1 or TRBD2 (5 bases each). V was pared by 11 bases and J by 5 bases, with 19 bases between. The CDR3 consists of 13 residues. Germline V gives CDR1 MDHEN, CDR2 SYDVKM. This CDR3 reads CASLSQGTNEQYF. The CDR3 DNA sequence: TGTGCCTCACTCTCTCAAGGGACGAACGAGCAGTACTTC.

The J gene is TRBJ2-5, the V gene TRBV6-6; 8 nucleotides match TRBD2. The trim removed 5 bases at V and 11 bases at J, leaving 10 bases unmatched. CDR1 is MNHNY, CDR2 SVGAGI, per germline (reference sequence). This CDR3 is built from 13 residues. This CDR3 is CASSHAGGNEQYF. DNA for the CDR3: TGTGCCAGCAGTCACGCGGGGGGCAATGAGCAGTACTTC.

The rearrangement links TRBV4-3 to TRBJ2-7, with 8 nucleotides matching TRBD1. Per the germline V gene, CDR1 is LGHNA and CDR2 is YSLEER. The CDR3 spans 17 residues. V lost 1 base and J lost 0; bases outside the gene matches: 8. CDR3 loop: CASSQVVWTGPSYEQYF. CDR3 bases: TGCGCCAGCAGCCAAGTTGTATGGACAGGGCCCTCCTACGAGCAGTACTTC.

For this clonotype: A junction end diverges from the germline sequence, so it may reflect a read error. The chain employs TRBV20-1 and TRBJ2-1, with 7 bases aligning to TRBD2. Germline CDR1 and CDR2: DFQATT and SNEGSKA (reference sequence). This CDR3 spans 18 amino acids. The CDR3 loop is CSARDPREAGSSYNEQFF. The DNA of the CDR3 is TGCAGCGCTAGAGATCCACGGGAGGCGGGGAGCTCCTACAATGAGCAGTTCTTC.

This clonotype was observed at least ten times. This chain uses TRBV18 with TRBJ2-5; D gene uncertain. The CDR3 runs 14 residues. Between the trimmed V and J ends, which lost 3 bases and 5 bases, there was a span of 13 bases. Germline CDR1 KGHSH, CDR2 LQKENI. The CDR3 nucleotides read TGTGCCAGCTCACCGGGGTCAGCGAGGGAGACCCAGTACTTC. Its translation is CASSPGSARETQYF.

The J gene is TRBJ2-1, the V gene TRBV20-1, with TRBD2 matching 8 bases. Germline-derived CDR1 and CDR2 are DFQATT and SNEGSKA (reference sequence). V trimming: 0 bases; J trimming: 3 bases; junction bases outside the gene matches: 10. CDR3 length equals 17 residues. The CDR3 bases are TGCAGTGCTAGAGATCGTAGGAGCGGGGGAGACTACAATGAGCAGTTCTTC. Amino acid sequence: CSARDRRSGGDYNEQFF.

At least ten counts were recorded for this clonotype. The genes are TRBV11-2 and TRBJ2-1; TRBD2 matches at 11 bases. Unmatched junction bases numbered 10, after V lost 8 bases and J lost 7 bases. The CDR3 consists of 15 residues. Germline V lookup: CDR1 SGHAT, CDR2 FQNNGV. CDR3 region: CASSTLAGGPNEQFF. The CDR3 coding sequence is TGTGCCAGCTCGACCTTAGCGGGGGGGCCTAATGAGCAGTTCTTC.

This clonotype was seen repeatedly, ten times or more. The chain has TRBV20-1 and TRBJ2-5; 9 nucleotides line up with TRBD1. The length of the CDR3 is 14 residues. The germline gives CDR1 DFQATT, CDR2 SNEGSKA (reference sequence). V trimming: 5 bases; J trimming: 4 bases; junction bases outside the gene matches: 8. The CDR3 DNA follows: TGCAGTGCTGCTACAGGGGGCAACACAGAGACCCAGTACTTC. Protein sequence: CSAATGGNTETQYF.

The rearrangement links TRBV7-8 to TRBJ1-2; 9 bases match TRBD1. Germline CDR1 SGHVS, CDR2 FQNEAQ. Trimming cost V 4 bases and J 7 bases; bases outside gene matches: 13. This CDR3 spans 16 amino acids. The CDR3 DNA reads as TGTGCCAGCAGCTACCGGTCCTCCGGGACAGGGTTTGGCTACACCTTC. Amino acid sequence: CASSYRSSGTGFGYTF.

This sequence joins TRBV4-1 and TRBJ2-1; D not resolved. This CDR3 has 15 amino acids. Germline V gene data show CDR1 as MGHRA and CDR2 as YSYEKL. The germline V and J ends were trimmed by 0 bases and 2 bases, with 8 bases remaining between them. The CDR3 DNA is TGCGCCAGCAGCCAAGATGACCGCCCCTACAATGAGCAGTTCTTC. This translates into CASSQDDRPYNEQFF.

The gene calls are TRBV12-3 or TRBV12-4 and TRBJ2-7, with TRBD2 matching 7 bases. J was trimmed by 3 bases and V by 5 bases; bases with no gene match: 4. This CDR3 is 13 amino acids long. CDR3 sequence reads: CASSGREYYEQYF. Here the CDR3 DNA reads TGTGCCAGCAGTGGGCGGGAGTACTACGAGCAGTACTTC.

There are a few counts of this clonotype. The chain is built from TRBV5-1 and TRBJ2-3, with D tentatively TRBD2 (6 bases). The CDR3 length is 16 residues. V lost 5 bases and J lost 5, with 21 bases in between. Germline V CDR1 and CDR2: SGHRS, YFSETQ. The CDR3 sequence: CASSFLKGTRVDTQYF. The CDR3 DNA reads TGCGCCAGCAGTTTCCTAAAAGGGACTCGCGTAGATACGCAGTATTTT.

The chain couples TRBV11-1 to TRBJ2-7, with D unclear. The CDR3 consists of 13 residues. Between the trimmed V and J ends, which lost 3 bases and 2 bases, there was a span of 8 bases. Germline assignment: CDR1 SGHAT and CDR2 FQDESV (reference sequence). CDR3 in amino acids: CASSFRPTYEQYF. In DNA form, the CDR3 reads TGTGCCAGCAGCTTTAGGCCGACCTACGAGCAGTACTTC. The complete variable domain, with remaining parts taken from reference TRBV11-1 and TRBJ2-7, reads EAEVAQSPRYKITEKSQAVAFWCDPISGHATLYWYRQILGQGPELLVQFQDESVVDDSQLPKDRFSAERLKGVDSTLKIQPAELGDSAMYLCASSFRPTYEQYFGPGTRLTVT.

CDR3 sequence (DNA): TGTGCCAGCAGTTTCCAGATTCACAATCAGCCCCAGCATTTT. Protein product: CASSFQIHNQPQHF. The chain is built from TRBV12-3 or TRBV12-4 and TRBJ1-5, with no clear D. Deletions cut 3 bases from V and 3 bases from J, with 9 bases between. The CDR3 covers 14 residues.

The V call is TRBV25-1, the J call TRBJ2-3; 8 positions match TRBD2. Germline CDR1 and CDR2: MGHDK and SYGVNS. The CDR3 is 16 amino acids. Trimming took 1 base from V and 5 from J; bases not matched to a gene: 8. DNA for the CDR3: TGTGCCAGCAGTGAATTCGTAGCGGGATCGAAAGATACGCAGTATTTT. Amino acid sequence: CASSEFVAGSKDTQYF.

This clonotype appeared a few times. CDR3 region: CASSQKRGDGNEQFF. CDR3 DNA sequence: TGTGCCAGCAGCCAAAAGCGGGGGGATGGGAATGAGCAGTTCTTC. The J gene is TRBJ2-1, the V gene TRBV4-2; 9 nucleotides match TRBD2. The CDR3 runs 15 residues. The germline gives CDR1 LGHNA, CDR2 YNFKEQ. Germline trimming cut 2 bases from V and 7 bases from J; bases unmatched to any gene: 6.

This clonotype has just a few counts. The rearrangement links TRBV24-1 to TRBJ2-3; D is possibly TRBD2 (6 bases). The CDR3 is made up of 13 amino acids. With 9 bases removed from V and 5 bases from J, the gap between germline ends came to 14 bases. The V gene's germline CDR1 is KGHDR and CDR2 SFDVKD. The CDR3 DNA is TGTGCCACCCGGGACTTGCCGGGAGATACGCAGTATTTT. It codes for CATRDLPGDTQYF.

The chain links TRBV27 to TRBJ2-2; 7 nucleotides line up with TRBD2. Germline lookup yields CDR1 MNHEY and CDR2 SMNVEV (reference sequence). The CDR3 covers 14 residues. Trimming at V came to 7 bases and at J to 7 bases, leaving 9 bases not matched to a gene. The CDR3 nucleotides read TGTGCCAGCACCATCCGGTGGACTAGCGGGGAGCTGTTTTTT. Its translation: CASTIRWTSGELFF.